This passage covers 10 T cell receptor beta chains from one sample sequenced in a study of shared clonotypes between healthy human individuals. TCRdb's copy holds only in-frame clones and misses some; the assay was immunoSEQ multiplex PCR. The sample has under 1,100,000 clones, around 76% seen once. Sequenced input: memory CD4+ T cells sorted from blood. Subset of the sample: CD45RA-negative fraction. Receptors were obtained from a young man in good health.

The chain uses TRBV7-8 and TRBJ2-7; D not resolved. The CDR3 length is 12 residues. V shed 1 base and J shed 6 bases, with 7 bases lying between them. CDR1 is SGHVS, CDR2 FQNEAQ, per germline. CDR3 residues: CASSLGKGEQYF. The DNA of the CDR3 is TGTGCCAGCAGCTTAGGGAAGGGCGAGCAGTACTTC.

The rearrangement uses TRBV19 and TRBJ2-2, with 8 positions matching TRBD2. This CDR3 contains 15 residues. J lost 7 bases, V lost 7 bases, and 11 bases had no gene match. CDR1 is LNHDA and CDR2 is SQIVND in the germline V gene (reference sequence). The CDR3 sequence is CASMVSGRDDGELFF. The CDR3 DNA follows: TGTGCCAGTATGGTAAGCGGGAGAGACGACGGGGAGCTGTTTTTT.

With regard to this clone: The same CDR3 can be traced to other DNA sequences in this sample. CDR3 loop: CASSERTGNQPQHF. CDR3 in DNA: TGTGCCAGCAGTGAAAGGACAGGGAATCAGCCCCAGCATTTT. V usage is TRBV6-1 and J usage is TRBJ1-5; 8 bases agree with TRBD1. Germline V gene lookup returns CDR1 MNHNS and CDR2 SASEGT. The V and J ends lost 2 bases and 4 bases, in that order; junction bases with no gene match: 1. CDR3 size: 14 residues.

This clone was seen more than once but under ten times. The chain links TRBV19 to TRBJ1-1; TRBD1 matches at 7 bases. The CDR3 contains 14 residues. The V gene end was trimmed by 5 bases and the J gene end by 4 bases; junction bases not matched to a gene: 7. Germline lookup yields CDR1 LNHDA and CDR2 SQIVND (reference sequence). DNA of the CDR3: TGTGCCAGTAGTTCACAGACAGGGACCACTGAAGCTTTCTTT. Its protein is CASSSQTGTTEAFF.

CDR3 DNA: TGTGCCAGCAGCTCACAGACAGGGGGAACTGAAGCTTTCTTT. Protein sequence: CASSSQTGGTEAFF. V usage is TRBV7-9 and J usage is TRBJ1-1; 9 bases map to TRBD1. The CDR3 runs 14 residues. The V and J ends lost 4 bases and 5 bases, in that order; junction bases with no gene match: 5. Per the germline V gene, CDR1 is SEHNR and CDR2 is FQNEAQ (reference sequence).

This clone was detected many times. The V gene is TRBV29-1, the J gene TRBJ1-6; 8 bases agree with TRBD1. The CDR3 consists of 13 residues. V lost 6 bases, J lost 9 bases, and 7 bases stayed unmatched. Germline V lookup: CDR1 SQVTM, CDR2 ANQGSEA. The CDR3 DNA follows: TGCAGCGTGGCAGGGGACAGGAGTTCACCCCTCCACTTT. It encodes CSVAGDRSSPLHF. The full variable domain, its missing parts supplied by reference TRBV29-1 and TRBJ1-6, is SAVISQKPSRDICQRGTSLTIQCQVDSQVTMMFWYRQQPGQSLTLIATANQGSEATYESGFVIDKFPISRPNLTFSTLTVSNMSPEDSSIYLCSVAGDRSSPLHFGNGTRLTVT.

This sequence joins TRBV7-2 and TRBJ2-5; TRBD1 might be the D (6 bases). CDR1 and CDR2 (germline): SGHTA, FQGNSA. The ends were cut back, 5 bases at V and 1 base at J, with 17 bases in the middle. There are 16 residues in the CDR3. CDR3 region: CASSIGFRTAQETQYF. CDR3 nucleotides: TGTGCCAGCAGCATTGGTTTTAGGACAGCCCAAGAGACCCAGTACTTC. The whole variable domain, filled in from reference TRBV7-2 and TRBJ2-5, reads GAGVSQSPSNKVTEKGKDVELRCDPISGHTALYWYRQSLGQGLEFLIYFQGNSAPDKSGLPSDRFSAERTGGSVSTLTIQRTQQEDSAVYLCASSIGFRTAQETQYFGPGTRLLVL.

The chain has TRBV28 and TRBJ2-7; D gene ambiguous. The CDR3 has 16 amino acids. In germline, CDR1 is MDHEN, CDR2 SYDVKM. V dropped 2 bases and J dropped 2 bases, with 16 bases sitting between them. CDR3 nucleotides: TGTGCCAGCAGTTTAATCGGCAGAACTCCCACCTACGAGCAGTACTTC. It codes for CASSLIGRTPTYEQYF.

This chain connects TRBV6-5 to TRBJ2-7; tentative D call: TRBD1 (6 bases). V was cut by 4 bases and J by 3 bases, with 13 bases left in between. Per germline, CDR1 MNHEY and CDR2 SVGAGI. There are 14 residues in the CDR3. CDR3 loop: CASSFQTGGYEQYF. In DNA form, the CDR3 reads TGTGCCAGCAGTTTCCAGACAGGCGGCTACGAGCAGTACTTC.

Remarks on this clone: Other DNA sequences from this sample encode an identical CDR3 as well. This chain joins TRBV11-2 and TRBJ1-1; D gene uncertain. The germline gives CDR1 SGHAT, CDR2 FQNNGV. V lost 0 bases to trimming and J lost 4 bases, with 6 bases between them. This CDR3 spans 13 amino acids. This CDR3 reads CASSLERGTEAFF. In DNA form, the CDR3 reads TGTGCCAGCAGCTTAGAACGGGGCACTGAAGCTTTCTTT.